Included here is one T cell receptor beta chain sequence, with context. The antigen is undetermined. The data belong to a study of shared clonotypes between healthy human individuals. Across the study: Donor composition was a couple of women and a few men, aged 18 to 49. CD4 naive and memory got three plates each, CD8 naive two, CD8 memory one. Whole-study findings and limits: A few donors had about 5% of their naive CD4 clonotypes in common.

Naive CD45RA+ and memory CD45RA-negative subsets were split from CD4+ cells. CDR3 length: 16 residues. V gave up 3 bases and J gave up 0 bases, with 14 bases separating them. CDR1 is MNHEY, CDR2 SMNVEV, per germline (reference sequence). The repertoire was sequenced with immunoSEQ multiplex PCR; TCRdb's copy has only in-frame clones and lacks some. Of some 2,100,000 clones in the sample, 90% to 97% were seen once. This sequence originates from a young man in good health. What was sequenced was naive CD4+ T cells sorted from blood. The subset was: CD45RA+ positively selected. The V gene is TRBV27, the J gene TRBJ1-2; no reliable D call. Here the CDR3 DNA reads TGTGCCAGCAGTTTCTCCGGAGCAGTACCTAACTATGGCTACACCTTC. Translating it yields CASSFSGAVPNYGYTF.